The 13 T cell receptor beta chains below all came from one sample that was sequenced in a study of human T cells and chemical hapten exposure. TCRdb reanalysed the RACE reads using MiXCR and keeps one entry per CDR3 protein. The data show fewer than 80,000 distinct CDR3 sequences, around 10% seen once. Documented time point: patch test 2, 6 weeks after DPC sensitization. Treatment described: therapeutic diphenylcyclopropenone sensitization with weekly scalp DPC. The sample was whole blood, taken in connection with sensitization to the hapten diphenylcyclopropenone (DPC). These receptors all come from a woman aged 45-65 years with alopecia areata. Some clones in this sample may be carry-over from other donors' samples.

This clonotype was seen ten or more times. The genes are TRBV29-1 and TRBJ2-2; a weak D match, TRBD2 (5 bases). The CDR3 totals 13 residues. CDR1 is SQVTM and CDR2 is ANQGSEA in the germline V gene. V shed 5 bases and J shed 4 bases, with 11 bases lying between them. CDR3 residues: CSVNSSPTGELFF. CDR3 nucleotides: TGCAGCGTTAATTCTAGCCCCACCGGGGAGCTGTTTTTT.

This clonotype has ten or more counts. The rearrangement uses TRBV6-2 or TRBV6-3 and TRBJ2-3, with 8 bases that match TRBD2. From germline, CDR1 is MNHEY and CDR2 SVGEGT. CDR3 length: 16 amino acids. Trimming cost V 6 bases and J 1 base; bases outside gene matches: 9. In DNA, the CDR3 is TGTGCCAGCAGAGGAACTAGCGGCAGACGCACAGATACGCAGTATTTT. The encoded protein is CASRGTSGRRTDTQYF.

The chain couples TRBV7-9 to TRBJ2-1; TRBD1 aligns across 9 bases. The CDR3 has 15 amino acids. V gave up 4 bases and J gave up 6 bases; unmatched junction bases: 7. Germline values: CDR1 SEHNR, CDR2 FQNEAQ (reference sequence). CDR3 in DNA: TGTGCCAGCAGCTCCCCGGGACAGGGATTCAATGAGCAGTTCTTC. This sequence encodes CASSSPGQGFNEQFF.

The rearrangement uses TRBV12-3 or TRBV12-4 and TRBJ2-3; D unresolved. Between the trimmed V and J ends, which lost 7 bases and 2 bases, there was a span of 13 bases. CDR3 size: 14 residues. This CDR3 reads CASTLGVNTDTQYF. The CDR3 nucleotides are TGTGCCAGCACTTTGGGCGTGAACACAGATACGCAGTATTTT.

This clonotype was recorded many times. This chain uses TRBV7-6 with TRBJ2-2, with TRBD2 matching over 8 bases. V trimming: 5 bases; J trimming: 4 bases; junction bases outside the gene matches: 12. This CDR3 region has 17 residues. CDR1 SGHVS and CDR2 FNYEAQ come from the germline V gene. Here the CDR3 DNA reads TGTGCCAGCAGCCCGCGGGAGCGGGAGCGGGGCACCGGGGAGCTGTTTTTT. Amino acids: CASSPRERERGTGELFF. Full variable domain (missing parts from reference TRBV7-6 and TRBJ2-2): GAGVSQSPRYKVTKRGQDVALRCDPISGHVSLYWYRQALGQGPEFLTYFNYEAQQDKSGLPNDRFSAERPEGSISTLTIQRTEQRDSAMYRCASSPRERERGTGELFFGEGSRLTVL.

The sample holds many counts of this clonotype. V and J are TRBV14 and TRBJ1-1; D not resolved. The CDR3 covers 13 residues. Trimming removed 7 bases from V and 6 bases from J, with 15 bases in between. Germline loops: CDR1 SGHDN, CDR2 FVKESK. DNA of the CDR3: TGTGCCAGCACCCTTTCTTTGGGGTCTGAAGCTTTCTTT. Residues: CASTLSLGSEAFF. The full variable domain, its missing parts supplied by reference TRBV14 and TRBJ1-1, is EAGVTQFPSHSVIEKGQTVTLRCDPISGHDNLYWYRRVMGKEIKFLLHFVKESKQDESGMPNNRFLAERTGGTYSTLKVQPAELEDSGVYFCASTLSLGSEAFFGQGTRLTVV.

This clonotype was counted ten times or more. The rearrangement joins TRBV7-6 to TRBJ1-1; no reliable D call. The ends were cut back, 0 bases at V and 3 bases at J, with 11 bases in the middle. This CDR3 comprises 15 residues. CDR1 is SGHVS, CDR2 FNYEAQ, per germline. The CDR3 spells CASSLAQDADTEAFF. The CDR3 DNA reads TGTGCCAGCAGCTTAGCGCAGGATGCGGACACTGAAGCTTTCTTT.

This clonotype has a count of ten or more. The chain is built from TRBV6-6 and TRBJ1-1; perhaps TRBD1 as D (5 bases). Germline-derived CDR1 and CDR2 are MNHNY and SVGAGI (reference sequence). The V end lost 4 bases, the J end lost 4 bases, and 7 bases lay between the germline ends. This CDR3 region has 12 residues. The CDR3: CASSWGGTEAFF. The CDR3 nucleotides read TGTGCCAGCAGTTGGGGGGGCACTGAAGCTTTCTTT.

This clonotype appeared a few times. V gene TRBV27 combines with J gene TRBJ2-7; D possibly corresponds to TRBD1 (6 bases). Deletions cut 5 bases from V and 1 base from J, with 18 bases between. The CDR3 loop spans 16 amino acids. Germline V gene sequence: CDR1 MNHEY, CDR2 SMNVEV (reference sequence). CDR3 sequence reads: CASSRFSGTQSYEQYF. The CDR3 nucleotides read TGTGCCAGCAGTCGATTTTCCGGGACACAATCCTACGAGCAGTACTTC.

This clonotype has at least ten counts. This chain's CDR3 is CASSPRDSYNEKLFF. DNA for the CDR3: TGTGCCAGCAGCCCCCGGGACAGCTATAATGAAAAACTGTTTTTT. This rearrangement joins TRBV7-9 to TRBJ1-4; 7 bases are shared with TRBD1. V trimming: 5 bases; J trimming: 4 bases; junction bases outside the gene matches: 7. The CDR3 sequence is 15 residues long. The germline V gene encodes CDR1 SEHNR and CDR2 FQNEAQ (reference sequence).

There are many counts of this clonotype. The rearrangement joins TRBV20-1 to TRBJ2-1, with TRBD2 matching over 8 bases. CDR3 length: 12 amino acids. Germline V gene data show CDR1 as DFQATT and CDR2 as SNEGSKA (reference sequence). Trimming at V came to 7 bases and at J to 4 bases, leaving 3 bases not matched to a gene. CDR3 in DNA: TGCAGTGGACTAGCGACATACAATGAGCAGTTCTTC. Translation: CSGLATYNEQFF.

This chain joins TRBV29-1 and TRBJ2-1; unclear D gene. V lost 7 bases to trimming and J lost 0 bases, with 10 bases between them. This CDR3 has 13 residues. Germline CDR1 SQVTM, CDR2 ANQGSEA. In DNA form, the CDR3 reads TGCAGCGCTGCGGAGAGCTCCTACAATGAGCAGTTCTTC. This sequence encodes CSAAESSYNEQFF.

This clonotype has at least ten counts. The chain joins TRBV24-1 to TRBJ1-5; perhaps TRBD1 as D (5 bases). CDR1 KGHDR and CDR2 SFDVKD come from the germline V gene. Deletions cut 11 bases from V and 5 bases from J, with 18 bases between. The CDR3 is 14 amino acids. Here the CDR3 DNA reads TGTGCCATAACCAGGGACTTTGGGGATCAGCCCCAGCATTTT. The encoded protein is CAITRDFGDQPQHF.